This T cell receptor beta chain was obtained from a study of cytomegalovirus exposure and HLA in healthy donors. Study at large: Earlier work reported around 110 million unique TCR beta sequences from 180 million or so T cells.

In the PCR, 60 Vbeta and 13 Jbeta primers were used. TCRdb's table, derived via immunoSEQ multiplex PCR, lists solely in-frame clones and lacks some. There are about 200,000 clones in the sample; 75% to 85% occur only once, and 2.7% lies in the top ten. Regarding this clone: The antigen remains undetermined.

All the people who gave samples were healthy bone marrow donors. The CDR3 runs to 15 residues. Germline V gene data show CDR1 as MNHEY and CDR2 as SMNVEV (reference sequence). V gave up 0 bases and J gave up 3 bases; unmatched junction bases: 4. Whole-study findings and limits: The later analysis indicated that the majority of CMV-associated TCR beta chains appeared HLA-restricted.

Sequences were obtained from PBMCs. The TCR was taken from a middle-aged woman in good health and CMV-seronegative. The chain has TRBV27 and TRBJ1-1; 7 nucleotides align to TRBD1. The CDR3 DNA is TGTGCCAGCAGTTTATCGACAGGGTCGTACACTGAAGCTTTCTTT. Its protein is CASSLSTGSYTEAFF.